The clone carrying this TCR beta chain has only a few counts. The data belong to a study of Graves' ophthalmopathy and Graves' hyperthyroidism. For repertoire sequencing, the TCR beta CDR3 regions were amplified from RNA transcripts. The first round was an RT-PCR with HTBI primers, and the second round was a multiplex PCR. MiXCR was run by TCRdb on the multiplex PCR reads, yielding one entry per CDR3 protein. The table lists about 500,000 distinct CDR3 sequences, about 15% of them singletons. CDR1 is SGHRS and CDR2 is YFSETQ in the germline V gene. Trimming removed 4 bases from V and 2 bases from J; junction bases left unmatched: 10. The CDR3 spans 16 residues.

The sample consisted of blood. The receptor comes from a woman under 40 with Graves' ophthalmopathy. The rearrangement joins TRBV5-1 to TRBJ2-5, with 8 nucleotides matching TRBD1. The CDR3 DNA follows: TGCGCCAGCAGCAAGACTACGGACAGGGCGCAAGAGACCCAGTACTTC. This codes for CASSKTTDRAQETQYF. Using reference TRBV5-1 and TRBJ2-5 for the parts outside the CDR3, the full variable domain is KAGVTQTPRYLIKTRGQQVTLSCSPISGHRSVSWYQQTPGQGLQFLFEYFSETQRNKGNFPGRFSGRQFSNSRSEMNVSTLELGDSALYLCASSKTTDRAQETQYFGPGTRLLVL.